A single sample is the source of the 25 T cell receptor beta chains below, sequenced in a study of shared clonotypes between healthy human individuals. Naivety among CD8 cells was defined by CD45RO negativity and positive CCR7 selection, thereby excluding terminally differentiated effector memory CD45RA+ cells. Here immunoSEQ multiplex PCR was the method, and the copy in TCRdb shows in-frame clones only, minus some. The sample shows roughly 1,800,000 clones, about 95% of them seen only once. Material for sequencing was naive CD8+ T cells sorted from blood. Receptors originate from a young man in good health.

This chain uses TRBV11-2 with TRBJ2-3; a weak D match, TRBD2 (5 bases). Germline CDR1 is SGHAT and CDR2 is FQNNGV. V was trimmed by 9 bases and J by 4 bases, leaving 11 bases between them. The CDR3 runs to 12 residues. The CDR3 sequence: CASEGRSDTQYF. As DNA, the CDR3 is TGTGCCAGTGAGGGAAGGTCAGATACGCAGTATTTT.

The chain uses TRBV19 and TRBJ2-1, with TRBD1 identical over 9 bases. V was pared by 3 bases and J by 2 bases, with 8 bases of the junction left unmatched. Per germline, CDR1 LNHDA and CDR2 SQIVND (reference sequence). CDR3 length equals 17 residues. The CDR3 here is CASSILTGGGPYNEQFF. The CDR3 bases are TGTGCCAGTAGTATCCTAACAGGGGGCGGTCCCTACAATGAGCAGTTCTTC.

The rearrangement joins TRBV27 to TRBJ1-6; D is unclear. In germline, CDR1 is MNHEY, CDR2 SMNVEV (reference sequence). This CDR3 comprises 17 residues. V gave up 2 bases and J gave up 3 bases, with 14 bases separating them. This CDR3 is CASSLAPTENYNSPLHF. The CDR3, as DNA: TGTGCCAGCAGTTTAGCGCCCACAGAAAACTATAATTCACCCCTCCACTTT.

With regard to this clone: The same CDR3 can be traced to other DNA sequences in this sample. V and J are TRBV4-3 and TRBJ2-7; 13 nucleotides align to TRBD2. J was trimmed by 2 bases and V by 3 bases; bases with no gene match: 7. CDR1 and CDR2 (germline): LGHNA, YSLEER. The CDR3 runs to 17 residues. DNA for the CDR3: TGCGCCAGCAGCCAGGGTCTCGGACTAGCGGGAGCCTACGAGCAGTACTTC. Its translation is CASSQGLGLAGAYEQYF.

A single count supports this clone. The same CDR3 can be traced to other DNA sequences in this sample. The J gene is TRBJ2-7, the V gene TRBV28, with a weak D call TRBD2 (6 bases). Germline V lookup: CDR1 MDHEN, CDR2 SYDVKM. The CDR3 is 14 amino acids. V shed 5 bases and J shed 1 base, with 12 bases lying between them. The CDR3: CASSLSGSSYEQYF. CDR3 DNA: TGTGCCAGCAGTCTCAGCGGGTCTTCCTACGAGCAGTACTTC.

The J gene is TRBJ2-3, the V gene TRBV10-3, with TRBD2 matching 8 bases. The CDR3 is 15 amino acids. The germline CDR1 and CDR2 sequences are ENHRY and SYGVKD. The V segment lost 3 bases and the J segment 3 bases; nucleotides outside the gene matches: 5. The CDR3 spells CAISDTGGPTDTQYF. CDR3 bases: TGTGCCATCAGTGACACGGGAGGGCCGACAGATACGCAGTATTTT.

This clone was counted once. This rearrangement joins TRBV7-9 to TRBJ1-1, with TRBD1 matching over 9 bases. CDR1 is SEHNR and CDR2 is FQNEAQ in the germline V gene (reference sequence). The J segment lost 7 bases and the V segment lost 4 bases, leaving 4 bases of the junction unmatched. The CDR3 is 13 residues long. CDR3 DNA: TGTGCCAGCAGCTCGACGACAGGGGGTGAAGCTTTCTTT. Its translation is CASSSTTGGEAFF.

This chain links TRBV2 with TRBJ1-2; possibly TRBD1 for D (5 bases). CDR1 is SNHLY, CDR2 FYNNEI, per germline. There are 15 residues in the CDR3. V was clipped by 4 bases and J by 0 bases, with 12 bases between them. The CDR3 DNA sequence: TGTGCCAGCAGTGTAGAAACAGGAACTAACTATGGCTACACCTTC. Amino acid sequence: CASSVETGTNYGYTF.

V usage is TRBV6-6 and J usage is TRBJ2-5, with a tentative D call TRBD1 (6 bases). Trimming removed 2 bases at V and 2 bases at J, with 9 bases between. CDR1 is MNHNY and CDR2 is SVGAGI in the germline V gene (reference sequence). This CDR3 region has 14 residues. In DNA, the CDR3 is TGTGCCAGCAGTTACGAAGGACAGCAAGAGACCCAGTACTTC. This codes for CASSYEGQQETQYF.

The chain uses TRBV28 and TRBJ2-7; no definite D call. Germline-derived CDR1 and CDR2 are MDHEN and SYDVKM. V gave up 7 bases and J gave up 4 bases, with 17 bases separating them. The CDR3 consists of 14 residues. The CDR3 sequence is CASNAVAAYYEQYF. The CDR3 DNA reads TGTGCCAGCAATGCCGTGGCAGCTTATTACGAGCAGTACTTC.

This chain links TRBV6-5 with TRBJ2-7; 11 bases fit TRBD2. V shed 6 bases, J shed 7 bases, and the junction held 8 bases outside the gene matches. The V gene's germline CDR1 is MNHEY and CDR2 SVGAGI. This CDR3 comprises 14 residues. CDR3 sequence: CASSQGLAVREQYF. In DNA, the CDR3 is TGTGCCAGCAGCCAGGGACTAGCGGTAAGGGAGCAGTACTTC.

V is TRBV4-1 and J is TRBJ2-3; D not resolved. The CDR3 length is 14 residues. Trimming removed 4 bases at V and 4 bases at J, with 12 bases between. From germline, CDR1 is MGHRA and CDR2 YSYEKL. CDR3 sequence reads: CASSLSSPADTQYF. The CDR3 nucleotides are TGCGCCAGCAGCCTCAGCTCTCCGGCAGATACGCAGTATTTT.

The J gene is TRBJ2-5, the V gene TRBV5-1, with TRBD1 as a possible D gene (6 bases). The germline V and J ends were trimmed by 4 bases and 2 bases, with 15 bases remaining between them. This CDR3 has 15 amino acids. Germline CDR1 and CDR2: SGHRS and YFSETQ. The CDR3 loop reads CASSAPHRAQETQYF. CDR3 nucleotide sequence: TGCGCCAGCAGCGCCCCACACAGGGCACAAGAGACCCAGTACTTC.

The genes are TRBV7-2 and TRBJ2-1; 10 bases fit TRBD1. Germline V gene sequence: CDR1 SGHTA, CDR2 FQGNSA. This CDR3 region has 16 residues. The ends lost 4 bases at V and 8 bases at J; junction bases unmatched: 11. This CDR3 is CASSSRQGARGDEQFF. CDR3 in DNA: TGTGCCAGCAGCTCCCGACAGGGGGCGCGCGGCGATGAGCAGTTCTTC.

CDR3 nucleotide sequence: TGTGCCAGCAGCTCGGGGGCTAGCACAGATACGCAGTATTTT. Translated, it gives CASSSGASTDTQYF. The chain combines TRBV9 with TRBJ2-3, with D tentatively TRBD1 or TRBD2 (6 bases each). The germline V and J ends were trimmed by 4 bases and 0 bases, with 9 bases remaining between them. This CDR3 has 14 amino acids. Germline loops: CDR1 SGDLS, CDR2 YYNGEE. Filled out from reference TRBV9 and TRBJ2-3, the complete variable domain reads DSGVTQTPKHLITATGQRVTLRCSPRSGDLSVYWYQQSLDQGLQFLIQYYNGEERAKGNILERFSAQQFPDLHSELNLSSLELGDSALYFCASSSGASTDTQYFGPGTRLTVL.

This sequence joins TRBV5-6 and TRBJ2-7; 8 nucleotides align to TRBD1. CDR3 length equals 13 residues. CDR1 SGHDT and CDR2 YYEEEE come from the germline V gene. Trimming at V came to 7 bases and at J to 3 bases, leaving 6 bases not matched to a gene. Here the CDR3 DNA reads TGTGCCAGCGGGGCAGGGGGCCTCTACGAGCAGTACTTC. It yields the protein CASGAGGLYEQYF.

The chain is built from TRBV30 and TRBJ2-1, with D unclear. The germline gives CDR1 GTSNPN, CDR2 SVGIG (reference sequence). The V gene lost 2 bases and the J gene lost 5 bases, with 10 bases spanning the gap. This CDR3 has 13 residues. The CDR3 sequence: CAWSFSPNNEQFF. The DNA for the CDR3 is TGTGCCTGGAGTTTTAGTCCCAACAATGAGCAGTTCTTC.

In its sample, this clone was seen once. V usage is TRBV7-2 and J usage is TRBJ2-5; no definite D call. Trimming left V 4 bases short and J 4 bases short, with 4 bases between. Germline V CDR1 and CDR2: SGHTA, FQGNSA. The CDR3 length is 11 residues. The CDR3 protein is CASSSGETQYF. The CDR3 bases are TGTGCCAGCAGCTCGGGAGAGACCCAGTACTTC.

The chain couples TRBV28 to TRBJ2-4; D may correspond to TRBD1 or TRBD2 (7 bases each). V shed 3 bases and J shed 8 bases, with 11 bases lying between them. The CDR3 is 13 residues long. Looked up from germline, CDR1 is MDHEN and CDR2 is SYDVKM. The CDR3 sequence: CASSFAGGDIQYF. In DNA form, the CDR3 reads TGTGCCAGCAGTTTCGCAGGGGGGGACATTCAGTACTTC.

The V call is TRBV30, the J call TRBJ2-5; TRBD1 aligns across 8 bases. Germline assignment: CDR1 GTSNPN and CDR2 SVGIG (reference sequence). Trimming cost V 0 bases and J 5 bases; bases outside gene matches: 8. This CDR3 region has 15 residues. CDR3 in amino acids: CAWSVGQGAWETQYF. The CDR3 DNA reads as TGTGCCTGGAGTGTCGGCCAGGGGGCTTGGGAGACCCAGTACTTC.

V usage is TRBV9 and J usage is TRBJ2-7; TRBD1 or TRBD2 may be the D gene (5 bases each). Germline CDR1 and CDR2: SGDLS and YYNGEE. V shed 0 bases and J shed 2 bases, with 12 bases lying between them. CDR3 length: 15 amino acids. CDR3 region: CASSVAGDPAYEQYF. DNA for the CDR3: TGTGCCAGCAGCGTAGCCGGGGACCCCGCCTACGAGCAGTACTTC. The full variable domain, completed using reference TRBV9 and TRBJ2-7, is DSGVTQTPKHLITATGQRVTLRCSPRSGDLSVYWYQQSLDQGLQFLIQYYNGEERAKGNILERFSAQQFPDLHSELNLSSLELGDSALYFCASSVAGDPAYEQYFGPGTRLTVT.

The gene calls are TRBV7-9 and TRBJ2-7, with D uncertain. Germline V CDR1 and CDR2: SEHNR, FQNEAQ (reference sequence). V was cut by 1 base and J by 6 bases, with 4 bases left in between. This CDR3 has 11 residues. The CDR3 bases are TGTGCCAGCAGCTTAGTAAGCGAGCAGTACTTC. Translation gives CASSLVSEQYF.

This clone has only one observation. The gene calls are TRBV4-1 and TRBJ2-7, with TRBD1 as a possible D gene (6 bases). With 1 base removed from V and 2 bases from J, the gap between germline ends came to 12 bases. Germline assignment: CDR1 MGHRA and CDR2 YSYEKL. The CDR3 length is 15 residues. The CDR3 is CASSQVVDRAYEQYF. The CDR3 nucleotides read TGCGCCAGCAGCCAAGTAGTGGACAGAGCCTACGAGCAGTACTTC.

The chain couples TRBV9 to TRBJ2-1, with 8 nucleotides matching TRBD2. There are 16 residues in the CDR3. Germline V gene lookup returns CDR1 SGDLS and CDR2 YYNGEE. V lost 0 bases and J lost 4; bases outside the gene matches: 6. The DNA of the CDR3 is TGTGCCAGCAGCGTAGCTGGACGGGGGGGGTACAATGAGCAGTTCTTC. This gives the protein CASSVAGRGGYNEQFF.

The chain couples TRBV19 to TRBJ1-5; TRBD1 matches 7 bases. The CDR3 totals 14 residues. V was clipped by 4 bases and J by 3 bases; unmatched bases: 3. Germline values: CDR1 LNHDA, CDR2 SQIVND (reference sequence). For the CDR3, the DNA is TGTGCCAGTAGTACCGGGACAGTCAATCAGCCCCAGCATTTT. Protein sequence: CASSTGTVNQPQHF.